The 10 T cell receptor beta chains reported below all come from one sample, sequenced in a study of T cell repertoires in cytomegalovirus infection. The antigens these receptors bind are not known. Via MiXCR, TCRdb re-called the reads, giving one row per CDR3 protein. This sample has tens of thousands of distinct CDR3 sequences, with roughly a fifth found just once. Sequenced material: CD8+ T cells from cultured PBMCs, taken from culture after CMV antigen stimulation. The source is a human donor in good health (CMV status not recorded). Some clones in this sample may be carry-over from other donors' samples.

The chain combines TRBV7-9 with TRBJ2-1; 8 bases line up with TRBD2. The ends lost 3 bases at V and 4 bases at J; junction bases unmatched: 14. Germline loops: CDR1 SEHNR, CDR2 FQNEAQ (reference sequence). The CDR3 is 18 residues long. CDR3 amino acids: CASSFEVEIAGSYNEQFF. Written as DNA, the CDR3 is TGTGCCAGCAGCTTCGAGGTTGAGATAGCGGGGTCGTACAATGAGCAGTTCTTC.

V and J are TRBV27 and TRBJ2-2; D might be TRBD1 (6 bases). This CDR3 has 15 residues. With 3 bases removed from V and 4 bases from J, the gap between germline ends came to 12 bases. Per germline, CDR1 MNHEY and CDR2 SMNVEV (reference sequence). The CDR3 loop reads CASSFHRVGTGELFF. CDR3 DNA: TGTGCCAGCAGTTTCCACAGGGTGGGCACCGGGGAGCTGTTTTTT.

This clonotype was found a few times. The CDR3 DNA is TGTGCCAGCAGTGTACTACAGGGGGAAGGAAGCTCCTACAATGAGCAGTTCTTC. It specifies CASSVLQGEGSSYNEQFF. The chain has TRBV2 and TRBJ2-1; 8 bases map to TRBD1. Germline CDR1 and CDR2: SNHLY and FYNNEI. Unmatched junction bases numbered 11, after V lost 4 bases and J lost 0 bases. This CDR3 spans 18 amino acids. Based on the CDR3 plus reference TRBV2 and TRBJ2-1, the full variable domain is EPEVTQTPSHQVTQMGQEVILRCVPISNHLYFYWYRQILGQKVEFLVSFYNNEISEKSEIFDDQFSVERPDGSNFTLKIRSTKLEDSAMYFCASSVLQGEGSSYNEQFFGPGTRLTVL.

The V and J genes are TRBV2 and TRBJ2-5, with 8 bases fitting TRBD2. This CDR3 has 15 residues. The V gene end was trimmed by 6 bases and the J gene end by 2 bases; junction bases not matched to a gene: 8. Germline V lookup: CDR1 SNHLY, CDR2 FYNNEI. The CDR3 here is CASSPAGVGQETQYF. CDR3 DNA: TGTGCCAGCAGCCCAGCGGGGGTTGGACAAGAGACCCAGTACTTC.

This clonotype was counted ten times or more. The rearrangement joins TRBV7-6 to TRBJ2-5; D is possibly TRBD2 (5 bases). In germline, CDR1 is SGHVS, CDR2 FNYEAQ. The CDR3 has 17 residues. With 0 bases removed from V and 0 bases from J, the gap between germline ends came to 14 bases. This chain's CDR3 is CASSLAENEGYQETQYF. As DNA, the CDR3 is TGTGCCAGCAGCTTAGCGGAGAACGAGGGATACCAAGAGACCCAGTACTTC.

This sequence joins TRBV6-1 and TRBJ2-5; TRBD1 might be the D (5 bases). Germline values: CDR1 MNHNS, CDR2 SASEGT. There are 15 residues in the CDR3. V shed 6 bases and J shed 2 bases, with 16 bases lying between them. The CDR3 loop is CASSSRDRVQETQYF. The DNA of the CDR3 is TGTGCCAGCAGCTCGAGAGACAGAGTTCAAGAGACCCAGTACTTC.

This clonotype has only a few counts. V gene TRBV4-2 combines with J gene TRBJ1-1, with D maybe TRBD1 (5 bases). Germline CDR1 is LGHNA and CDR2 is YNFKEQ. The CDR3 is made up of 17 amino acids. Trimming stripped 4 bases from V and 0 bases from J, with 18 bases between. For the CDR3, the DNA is TGTGCCAGCAGCCTATCTGACCCGGGACGGGTGAACACTGAAGCTTTCTTT. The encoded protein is CASSLSDPGRVNTEAFF.

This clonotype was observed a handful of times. The CDR3 sequence is CASSPRGTADTQYF. The DNA of the CDR3 is TGTGCCAGCAGCCCCAGGGGTACAGCAGATACGCAGTATTTT. The chain carries TRBV6-2 or TRBV6-3 and TRBJ2-3; TRBD1 is a possible D gene (6 bases). Trimming left V 6 bases short and J 4 bases short, with 14 bases between. Per the germline V gene, CDR1 is MNHEY and CDR2 is SVGEGT. The CDR3 spans 14 residues.

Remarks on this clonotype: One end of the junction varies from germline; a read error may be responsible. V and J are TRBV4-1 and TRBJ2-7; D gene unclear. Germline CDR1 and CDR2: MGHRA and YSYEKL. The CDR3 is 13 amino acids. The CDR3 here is CVSSQGSSYEQYF. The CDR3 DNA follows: TGCGTCAGCAGCCAAGGATCCTCCTACGAGCAGTACTTC.

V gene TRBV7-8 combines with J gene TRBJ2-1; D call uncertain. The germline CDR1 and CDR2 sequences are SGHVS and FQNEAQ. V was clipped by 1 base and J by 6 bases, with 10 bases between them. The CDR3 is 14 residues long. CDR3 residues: CASSLERSLNEQFF. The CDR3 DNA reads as TGTGCCAGCAGCTTAGAACGCTCACTCAATGAGCAGTTCTTC. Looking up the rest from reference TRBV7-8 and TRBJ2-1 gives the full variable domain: GAGVSQSPRYKVAKRGQDVALRCDPISGHVSLFWYQQALGQGPEFLTYFQNEAQLDKSGLPSDRFFAERPEGSVSTLKIQRTQQEDSAVYLCASSLERSLNEQFFGPGTRLTVL.